This is a list of T cell receptor beta chains from one sample in a study of cytomegalovirus exposure and HLA in healthy donors. Profiled with immunoSEQ multiplex PCR; TCRdb holds only in-frame clones, not every one. The sample lists roughly 140,000 clones, 70% to 85% occurring once. The sequencing input was PBMCs. The receptors shown here come from a male donor in good health and CMV-seronegative. Both conserved end residues are part of each CDR3. The D gene is left open where the match is weak. Rows may omit the clone size; those that give it use once, few, many or a size class.

cdr3_length d_call j_call clone_size v_call cdr3_nt cdr3_aa
15 TRBD2 TRBJ2-2 few TRBV7-8 TGTGCCAGCAGACCTCCGGGACTAATTACCGGGGAGCTGTTTTTT CASRPPGLITGELFF
15 TRBD1 TRBJ1-5 NA TRBV2 TGTGCCAGCAGTGAGGGTACAGGGGGCTTTCAGCCCCAGCATTTT CASSEGTGGFQPQHF
14 TRBD1 TRBJ1-4 few TRBV4-1 TGCGCCAGCTCACGGGCTGGGACAGCTGAAAAACTGTTTTTT CASSRAGTAEKLFF
16 NA TRBJ2-1 once TRBV15 TGTGCCACCAGCATACCCGGAGGCCTAGGCGGGAATGAGCAGTTCTTC CATSIPGGLGGNEQFF
14 NA TRBJ1-5 NA TRBV6-5 TGTGCCAGCAGTTGGTCACGGGTCAATCAGCCCCAGCATTTT CASSWSRVNQPQHF
16 TRBD2 TRBJ2-1 few TRBV18 TGTGCCAGCTCACCAAATGTTCTAGCGGGAGAGCATGAGCAGTTCTTC CASSPNVLAGEHEQFF
14 NA TRBJ2-1 NA TRBV27 TGTGCCAGCAGTTTATCGGACTCGTTTAATGAGCAGTTCTTC CASSLSDSFNEQFF
14 NA TRBJ1-5 NA TRBV27 TGTGCCAGCACAGTGACAGGTGGGGATCAGCCCCAGCATTTT CASTVTGGDQPQHF
15 NA TRBJ1-4 NA TRBV4-3 TGCGCCAGCAGCCTCACATGGACAGCGGCTTCCCAACTGTTTTTT CASSLTWTAASQLFF
17 NA TRBJ2-6 NA TRBV7-6 TGTGCCAGCAGTTTGATCCTCAGGGAGGATGGGGCCAACGTCCTGACTTTC CASSLILREDGANVLTF
13 NA TRBJ2-5 NA TRBV4-1 TGCGCCAGCAGCCGACTTTTGGGAGAGACCCAGTACTTC CASSRLLGETQYF
14 NA TRBJ2-3 NA TRBV9 TGTGCCAGCAGCGTAGCTACCCCCGCAGATACGCAGTATTTT CASSVATPADTQYF
17 TRBD2 TRBJ2-7 NA TRBV11-2 TGTGCCAGCAGTTATACGGGTGGACTAGCGCAATACTACGAGCAGTACTTC CASSYTGGLAQYYEQYF
13 NA TRBJ2-7 NA TRBV27 TGTGCCAGCAGATACAGGGTCCCTTACGAGCAGTACTTC CASRYRVPYEQYF
15 NA TRBJ1-4 few TRBV7-9 TGCGCCAGCAGCCAATTGACAGCAACTAATGAAAAACTGTTTTTT CASSQLTATNEKLFF
15 TRBD2 TRBJ2-7 NA TRBV28 TGTGCCAGCCGCAAAGGGGGGACTAGCGACACCGAGCAGTACTTC CASRKGGTSDTEQYF
13 NA TRBJ2-7 NA TRBV13 TGTGCCAGCAGCTTCGACAGGTCCTACGAGCAGTACTTC CASSFDRSYEQYF
13 NA TRBJ2-1 NA TRBV25-1 TGTGCCAGCAGTGACTTTGTTTACAATGAGCAGTTCTTC CASSDFVYNEQFF
12 NA TRBJ2-7 NA TRBV18 TGTGCCAGCTCACCCGGGACCTACGAGCAGTACTTC CASSPGTYEQYF
14 TRBD1 TRBJ2-5 NA TRBV4-1 TGCGCCAGCAGCCAATACGGACAGGGAGAGACCCAGTACTTC CASSQYGQGETQYF
17 TRBD1 TRBJ2-7 NA TRBV27 TGTGCCAGCAGTGATCGGCGTGGGACAGGGGTTGGTTACGAGCAGTACTTC CASSDRRGTGVGYEQYF
15 NA TRBJ2-7 NA TRBV7-6 TGTGCCAGCAGCTTAGGCGGTAGCGGAATATACGAGCAGTACTTC CASSLGGSGIYEQYF
16 TRBD2 TRBJ2-3 NA TRBV7-3 TGTGCCAGCAGCGCCGGGACTAGCGGAACCACAGATACGCAGTATTTT CASSAGTSGTTDTQYF
17 TRBD1 TRBJ1-5 NA TRBV7-9 TGCGCCAGCAGCCAGGACCACAGGGGGCGTAGCAATCAGCCCCAGCATTTT CASSQDHRGRSNQPQHF
13 NA TRBJ2-1 few TRBV18 TGTGCCAGCTCGGGACTGTCCTACAATGAGCAGTTCTTC CASSGLSYNEQFF
12 NA TRBJ1-5 NA TRBV28 TGTGCCAGCAGTTTGGCATATCAGCCCCAGCATTTT CASSLAYQPQHF
13 NA TRBJ2-3 few TRBV9 TGTGCCAGCAGCCCCATGAGGCGGGTTACGCAGTATTTT CASSPMRRVTQYF
14 NA TRBJ2-2 NA TRBV30 TGTGCCTCCCGGAGCTTCCGGGAGCACGGGGAGCTGTTTTTT CASRSFREHGELFF
14 NA TRBJ1-5 few TRBV11-2 TGTGCCAGCAGCTCACAGGGCGGCAATCAGCCCCAGCATTTT CASSSQGGNQPQHF
15 TRBD2 TRBJ2-7 NA TRBV4-1 TGCGCCAGCAGCCAAGCCGGGACTAGATCCTACGAGCAGTACTTC CASSQAGTRSYEQYF
15 NA TRBJ2-5 NA TRBV11-3 TGTGCCAGCAGCTTAGGATACTCGGGGCAAGAGACCCAGTACTTC CASSLGYSGQETQYF
15 TRBD2 TRBJ2-7 few TRBV4-3 TGCGCCAGCAGCCAAGGGGTAGCGGGAGTAGACGAGCAGTACTTC CASSQGVAGVDEQYF
13 NA TRBJ2-7 NA TRBV6-6 TGTGCCAGCAGTTACCGTACTCCCTACGAGCAGTACTTC CASSYRTPYEQYF
17 TRBD2 TRBJ2-7 NA TRBV4-1 TGCGCCAGCAGCCAAGCAACAGGGACTAGCGGGAGTTACGAGCAGTACTTC CASSQATGTSGSYEQYF
16 TRBD1 TRBJ2-7 NA TRBV4-3 TGCGCCAGCAGCCAAGATGAAGGGGACAGAGGCTACGAGCAGTACTTC CASSQDEGDRGYEQYF
14 TRBD2 TRBJ2-7 NA TRBV6-6 TGTGCCAGCAAATCTAGCGGGAGTTACTACGAGCAGTACTTC CASKSSGSYYEQYF
14 NA TRBJ1-1 NA TRBV19 TGTGCCAGTAGTATGGCGGGTCATTACACTGAAGCTTTCTTT CASSMAGHYTEAFF
14 NA TRBJ2-1 NA TRBV21-1 TGTGCCGGCCAAGCTAGCGGGAGACTCAATGAGCAGTTCTTC CAGQASGRLNEQFF
14 NA TRBJ2-7 NA TRBV6-1 TGTGCCAGCAGCCACGTAGGGGCCGTCTACGAGCAGTACTTC CASSHVGAVYEQYF
15 TRBD1 TRBJ2-7 NA TRBV7-9 TGTTCCAGCAGCTTAGAATGGGACAGGGGGTACGAGCAGTACTTC CSSSLEWDRGYEQYF
16 TRBD1 TRBJ2-3 NA TRBV28 TGTGCCAGCAGTTTAGGGGCGACAGGGGGAATGGATACGCAGTATTTT CASSLGATGGMDTQYF
16 TRBD2 TRBJ2-2 NA TRBV7-3 TGTGCCAGCAGCCCCCGGGGCGGGAGAGTCCACGGGGAGCTGTTTTTT CASSPRGGRVHGELFF
13 TRBD1 TRBJ1-1 once TRBV29-1 TGCAGCGTCGCCGGACAGGGAGGGCATGAAGCTTTCTTT CSVAGQGGHEAFF
18 NA TRBJ1-1 NA TRBV27 TGTGCCAGCAGTCTACTCGGGACCCTCAGGGGTTTAAACACTGAAGCTTTCTTT CASSLLGTLRGLNTEAFF
15 NA TRBJ1-5 NA TRBV4-3 TGCGCCAGCAGCCTAGCCCCCGATAGCAATCAGCCCCAGCATTTT CASSLAPDSNQPQHF
16 TRBD2 TRBJ2-3 NA TRBV4-3 TGCGCCAGCAGCCAAGATCTAGCGGGAGTCACAGATACGCAGTATTTT CASSQDLAGVTDTQYF
14 NA TRBJ2-3 NA TRBV6-1 TGTGCTACGTTGGGGGGACTCCACACAGATACGCAGTATTTT CATLGGLHTDTQYF
13 NA TRBJ1-5 NA TRBV4-3 TGCGCCAGCAGCCAAGATAACAATCAGCCCCAGCATTTT CASSQDNNQPQHF
13 NA TRBJ1-1 NA TRBV10-3 TGTGCCATCAGCAAGGACACGAACACTGAAGCTTTCTTT CAISKDTNTEAFF
13 TRBD2 TRBJ2-1 NA TRBV7-9 TGTGCCACTTCACTAGCGGCCCACAATGAGCAGTTCTTC CATSLAAHNEQFF
11 NA TRBJ2-1 NA TRBV29-1 TGCAGCGGCTCAGGGAACAATGAGCAGTTCTTC CSGSGNNEQFF
15 NA TRBJ2-1 NA TRBV7-6 TGTGCCAGCAGCCCTGGCGGCGGAACCTACAATGAGCAGTTCTTC CASSPGGGTYNEQFF
16 TRBD2 TRBJ2-6 NA TRBV7-9 TGTTCCAGCAACGAGCGGGAGGAATCTGGGGCCAACGTCCTGACTTTC CSSNEREESGANVLTF
14 TRBD1 TRBJ1-2 few TRBV19 TGTGCCAGTAGTGCCGGACAGGGATCCTATGGCTACACCTTC CASSAGQGSYGYTF
14 TRBD2 TRBJ2-1 NA TRBV7-9 TGTGCCAGCAGCTTAATTCGGCGGGAGGACGAGCAGTTCTTC CASSLIRREDEQFF
16 TRBD2 TRBJ2-3 few TRBV9 TGTGCCAGCAGCGGACGCTTAGCGGGAGCAACAGATACGCAGTATTTT CASSGRLAGATDTQYF
14 NA TRBJ1-5 once TRBV5-6 TGTGCCAGCAGCTTAGGAGGGAGGTATCAGCCCCAGCATTTT CASSLGGRYQPQHF
15 NA TRBJ1-2 NA TRBV7-2 TGTGCCAGCAGCTTCGCACAGGGCCTTAACTATGGCTACACCTTC CASSFAQGLNYGYTF
14 TRBD1 TRBJ2-2 few TRBV27 TGTGCCAGCAGTTACCAGCCGGGACAGGGGGAGCTGTTTTTT CASSYQPGQGELFF